Each of the 25 T cell receptor beta chains below was sequenced from the same sample in a study of shared clonotypes between healthy human individuals. Using immunoSEQ multiplex PCR, the repertoire was profiled, and TCRdb retains in-frame clones only, with some absent. The sample includes under 1,100,000 clones, about 76% of them seen just once. Input material: memory CD4+ T cells sorted from blood. As to subset: CD45RA-negative fraction. The source of these receptors is a man between 18 and 35 years old in good health.

There are a few counts of this clone. V is TRBV19 and J is TRBJ1-3; TRBD1 might be the D (5 bases). V was trimmed by 5 bases and J by 3 bases, leaving 8 bases between them. Looked up from germline, CDR1 is LNHDA and CDR2 is SQIVND (reference sequence). This CDR3 spans 13 amino acids. The CDR3 bases are TGTGCCAGTAGTGAGGGACTTGGAAACACCATATATTTT. This encodes CASSEGLGNTIYF.

V and J are TRBV5-1 and TRBJ2-5; D is possibly TRBD2 (5 bases). Germline loops: CDR1 SGHRS, CDR2 YFSETQ. This CDR3 region has 16 residues. V was pared by 4 bases and J by 5 bases, with 21 bases between. This chain's CDR3 is CASSGSTGRGWETQYF. In DNA form, the CDR3 reads TGCGCCAGCAGCGGGAGCACGGGCCGTGGGTGGGAGACCCAGTACTTC.

This clone has ten or more counts. The CDR3 DNA reads as TGTGCCAGCGACCCCGGGACAGGGATAATTAGCAATCAGCCCCAGCATTTT. It translates to CASDPGTGIISNQPQHF. The V call is TRBV2, the J call TRBJ1-5; 9 nucleotides line up with TRBD1. J was trimmed by 0 bases and V by 8 bases; bases with no gene match: 11. The length of the CDR3 is 17 residues. The germline V gene encodes CDR1 SNHLY and CDR2 FYNNEI. The entire variable domain, with the rest obtained from reference TRBV2 and TRBJ1-5, is as follows: EPEVTQTPSHQVTQMGQEVILRCVPISNHLYFYWYRQILGQKVEFLVSFYNNEISEKSEIFDDQFSVERPDGSNFTLKIRSTKLEDSAMYFCASDPGTGIISNQPQHFGDGTRLSIL.

V and J are TRBV10-3 and TRBJ1-3, with D unresolved. V lost 5 bases, J lost 0 bases, and 8 bases lay in between. The CDR3 extends over 14 amino acids. Per germline, CDR1 ENHRY and CDR2 SYGVKD. The CDR3 coding sequence is TGTGCCATCAGTTCCGGGTTCTCTGGAAACACCATATATTTT. Amino acid sequence: CAISSGFSGNTIYF.

On this clone: This specimen includes other DNA sequences encoding the same CDR3. The chain carries TRBV11-1 and TRBJ1-2; possible D gene TRBD1, 5 bases. Between the trimmed V and J ends, which lost 5 bases and 1 base, there was a span of 8 bases. The CDR3 sequence is 13 residues long. CDR1 is SGHAT, CDR2 FQDESV, per germline (reference sequence). CDR3 DNA: TGTGCCAGCAGCCCCGACAGTAACTATGGCTACACCTTC. It codes for CASSPDSNYGYTF.

Details on this clone: The identical CDR3 is also encoded by other nucleotide sequences in the sample. The chain couples TRBV27 to TRBJ1-6; a weak D match, TRBD1 (6 bases). This CDR3 has 14 residues. V lost 3 bases and J lost 10, with 13 bases in between. Germline-derived CDR1 and CDR2 are MNHEY and SMNVEV (reference sequence). This CDR3 reads CASSFGGRGSPLHF. The CDR3 nucleotides are TGTGCCAGCAGTTTTGGGGGCAGGGGATCACCCCTCCACTTT.

With respect to this clone: The same CDR3 also results from other DNA sequences found in this sample. J is TRBJ2-7 and V is TRBV5-1; D is possibly TRBD1 or TRBD2 (5 bases each). CDR3 length: 14 residues. The V and J ends lost 4 bases and 2 bases respectively, with 13 bases between them. CDR1 and CDR2 from the germline V gene are SGHRS and YFSETQ. CDR3 loop: CASSRGEGAYEQYF. DNA of the CDR3: TGCGCCAGCAGCAGGGGAGAAGGCGCCTACGAGCAGTACTTC.

The J gene is TRBJ1-2, the V gene TRBV28; the D gene is possibly TRBD1 (5 bases). Germline V CDR1 and CDR2: MDHEN, SYDVKM. The V end was cut by 5 bases, the J end by 5 bases, with 9 bases between. CDR3 size: 12 residues. CDR3 protein: CASSVREYGYTF. CDR3 in DNA: TGTGCCAGCAGTGTCAGGGAGTATGGCTACACCTTC.

The CDR3 loop is CASKRAEPTNYGYTF. CDR3 DNA: TGTGCCAGTAAGAGGGCGGAACCCACTAACTATGGCTACACCTTC. V is TRBV19 and J is TRBJ1-2; D is unclear. V dropped 7 bases and J dropped 0 bases, with 15 bases sitting between them. The V gene's germline CDR1 is LNHDA and CDR2 SQIVND (reference sequence). The CDR3 contains 15 residues.

The CDR3 DNA reads as TGTGGCACGGGGGACACTGAAGCTTTCTTT. Residues: CGTGDTEAFF. The chain uses TRBV6-1 and TRBJ1-1; D is possibly TRBD1 (5 bases). Germline-derived CDR1 and CDR2 are MNHNS and SASEGT. CDR3 size: 10 residues.

This clone was observed many times. The chain uses TRBV6-1 and TRBJ1-1; unclear D gene. Germline V gene lookup returns CDR1 MNHNS and CDR2 SASEGT. The CDR3 is made up of 14 amino acids. V was shortened by 7 bases and J by 0 bases, with 12 bases between the two germline ends. The CDR3 DNA is TGTGCCAGCACCGAGGGATTCATGAACACTGAAGCTTTCTTT. This gives the protein CASTEGFMNTEAFF.

This clone was seen repeatedly, ten times or more. The chain recombines TRBV18 with TRBJ1-2, with D hard to call. CDR3 size: 13 residues. Germline values: CDR1 KGHSH, CDR2 LQKENI. V was pared by 6 bases and J by 0 bases, with 8 bases between. The CDR3 nucleotides are TGTGCCAGCTCGGGCGATACTAACTATGGCTACACCTTC. Translated, it gives CASSGDTNYGYTF.

For this clone: One end of the junction fails to match germline, which may point to a read error. DNA for the CDR3: TGTGCCATCAGTCCCCAGGGGGACACCATATATTTT. Encoded protein: CAISPQGDTIYF. The rearrangement uses TRBV6-5 and TRBJ1-3; the match to TRBD1 covers 7 bases. Germline V lookup: CDR1 MNHEY, CDR2 SVGAGI. The CDR3 contains 12 residues.

Points on this clone: The same CDR3 can be traced to other DNA sequences in this sample. The chain couples TRBV5-5 to TRBJ2-7; D is undetermined. The germline gives CDR1 SGHKS, CDR2 YYEKEE (reference sequence). The length of the CDR3 is 14 residues. The V and J ends lost 4 bases and 1 base respectively, with 12 bases between them. Here the CDR3 DNA reads TGTGCCAGCAGCCTAAACGGCCCATCCTACGAGCAGTACTTC. This encodes CASSLNGPSYEQYF. The full variable domain, its missing parts supplied by reference TRBV5-5 and TRBJ2-7, is DAGVTQSPTHLIKTRGQQVTLRCSPISGHKSVSWYQQVLGQGPQFIFQYYEKEERGRGNFPDRFSARQFPNYSSELNVNALLLGDSALYLCASSLNGPSYEQYFGPGTRLTVT.

CDR3 in amino acids: CASSGSGSIEETQYF. The CDR3 DNA reads TGCGCCAGCAGCGGGAGCGGGAGCATCGAAGAGACCCAGTACTTC. This chain connects TRBV5-1 to TRBJ2-5; 8 bases map to TRBD2. V gave up 4 bases and J gave up 3 bases; unmatched junction bases: 8. CDR3 length: 15 residues. Germline loops: CDR1 SGHRS, CDR2 YFSETQ. Full variable domain (outside the CDR3, taken from reference TRBV5-1 and TRBJ2-5): KAGVTQTPRYLIKTRGQQVTLSCSPISGHRSVSWYQQTPGQGLQFLFEYFSETQRNKGNFPGRFSGRQFSNSRSEMNVSTLELGDSALYLCASSGSGSIEETQYFGPGTRLLVL.

This chain joins TRBV7-9 and TRBJ2-3; no firm D call. This CDR3 has 16 amino acids. V shed 5 bases and J shed 2 bases, with 17 bases lying between them. Per germline, CDR1 SEHNR and CDR2 FQNEAQ (reference sequence). The CDR3 region has the DNA TGTGCCAGCAGCCGTAAGGACCCCCCAAACACAGATACGCAGTATTTT. It yields the protein CASSRKDPPNTDTQYF.

This clone appeared a few times. The rearrangement joins TRBV9 to TRBJ1-2, with D uncertain. CDR1 and CDR2 from the germline V gene are SGDLS and YYNGEE. Trimming left V 0 bases short and J 7 bases short, with 13 bases between. This CDR3 has 14 residues. The DNA of the CDR3 is TGTGCCAGCAGCGTAGACACCATGGTGGGTGGCTACACCTTC. This encodes CASSVDTMVGGYTF.

Points on this clone: The junction and the germline gene differ at one end; a read error may be behind it. The V and J genes are TRBV7-7 and TRBJ1-3, with D unclear. The CDR3 length is 17 residues. Per the germline V gene, CDR1 is SSHAT and CDR2 is FNYEAQ (reference sequence). CDR3 DNA sequence: TGTGCTAGCAGCCCGCTCAGTGGGGAAAGCTCTGGAAACACCATATATTTT. Protein product: CASSPLSGESSGNTIYF.

J is TRBJ1-3 and V is TRBV6-6; the D is unclear. Germline values: CDR1 MNHNY, CDR2 SVGAGI (reference sequence). V was pared by 2 bases and J by 5 bases, with 13 bases between. This CDR3 is built from 15 residues. The CDR3 coding sequence is TGTGCCAGCAGTTACGAAGGAAACAACCGAAACACCATATATTTT. Amino acids: CASSYEGNNRNTIYF.

CDR3 residues: CSVEGQGVSGRVPDTQYF. The CDR3 nucleotides are TGCAGCGTTGAAGGACAGGGGGTAAGCGGGAGGGTTCCAGATACGCAGTATTTT. This chain uses TRBV29-1 with TRBJ2-3, with D tentatively TRBD2 (10 bases). The CDR3 has 18 amino acids. Germline V CDR1 and CDR2: SQVTM, ANQGSEA. V lost 1 base and J 4 bases, leaving 24 bases between the germline ends.

This chain connects TRBV5-1 to TRBJ2-7; tentatively, D is TRBD1 (6 bases). CDR1 SGHRS and CDR2 YFSETQ come from the germline V gene. Trimming took 4 bases from V and 4 from J, leaving 12 bases between them. The CDR3 runs to 13 residues. The CDR3 sequence: CASSRTQGYEQYF. CDR3 coding DNA: TGCGCCAGCAGCAGGACACAGGGATACGAGCAGTACTTC.

About this clone itself: One end of the junction does not line up with germline, which may come from a read error. The sample contains more than one DNA sequence encoding this CDR3. The chain combines TRBV7-7 with TRBJ2-5; D call uncertain. The CDR3 is 13 amino acids. CDR1 is SSHAT and CDR2 is FNYEAQ in the germline V gene (reference sequence). CDR3 sequence reads: CASSLGVGETQYF. As DNA, the CDR3 is TGTGCTAGCAGCTTAGGAGTCGGAGAGACCCAGTACTTC.

The gene calls are TRBV6-6 and TRBJ1-4; D uncertain. Germline CDR1 MNHNY, CDR2 SVGAGI (reference sequence). V was trimmed by 2 bases and J by 8 bases, leaving 3 bases between them. The CDR3 has 11 residues. Here the CDR3 DNA reads TGTGCCAGCAGTTACCGAGAAAAACTGTTTTTT. Translated: CASSYREKLFF.

The V gene is TRBV5-4, the J gene TRBJ2-1; the D call may be TRBD1 or TRBD2 (5 bases each). This CDR3 contains 14 residues. Germline lookup yields CDR1 SGHNT and CDR2 YYREEE (reference sequence). V was clipped by 0 bases and J by 5 bases, with 9 bases between them. The CDR3 sequence is CASSLGDVNNEQFF. As DNA, the CDR3 is TGTGCCAGCAGCTTGGGGGACGTTAACAATGAGCAGTTCTTC.

This chain links TRBV6-1 with TRBJ2-6; D uncertain. The V and J ends lost 1 base and 5 bases respectively, with 21 bases between them. The CDR3 spans 19 residues. Germline V gene lookup returns CDR1 MNHNS and CDR2 SASEGT. The CDR3 DNA follows: TGTGCCAGCAGTGAAGGGTCGGAAGATCTGGAGTCTTGGGCCAACGTCCTGACTTTC. This gives the protein CASSEGSEDLESWANVLTF.